Each of the 32 T cell receptor beta chains below was sequenced from the same sample in a study of PD-1 blockade in mismatch repair-deficient tumors. Measured with immunoSEQ multiplex PCR; TCRdb has only the in-frame clones, and not every one. The repertoire consists of about 110,000 clones, with roughly 80% occurring once and the leading ten covering less than 5.5%. Sequenced here: peripheral blood, sampled roughly 60 weeks after starting pembrolizumab. The receptors were sampled from an adult with mismatch repair-deficient cancer.

This clone has only a few counts. J is TRBJ2-6 and V is TRBV5-4; TRBD1 might be the D (7 bases). The CDR3 covers 19 residues. With 4 bases removed from V and 0 bases from J, the gap between germline ends came to 20 bases. Germline CDR1 is SGHNT and CDR2 is YYREEE (reference sequence). CDR3 residues: CASSAQGGPPSSGANVLTF. DNA of the CDR3: TGTGCCAGCAGCGCCCAGGGGGGCCCTCCCAGCTCTGGGGCCAACGTCCTGACTTTC.

V is TRBV29-1 and J is TRBJ2-3; D ambiguous. The V and J ends lost 5 bases and 4 bases respectively, with 16 bases between them. CDR3 length: 14 amino acids. CDR1 and CDR2 from the germline V gene are SQVTM and ANQGSEA. The CDR3 DNA follows: TGCAGCGTTCCATCTTTCCGGGCCCCAGATACGCAGTATTTT. Protein product: CSVPSFRAPDTQYF.

The J gene is TRBJ2-1, the V gene TRBV9; 14 bases align to TRBD2. This CDR3 comprises 18 residues. The junction had 6 bases not matched to a gene; V was cut back by 0 bases and J by 4 bases. CDR1 is SGDLS, CDR2 YYNGEE, per germline. As DNA, the CDR3 is TGTGCCAGCAGCGTAGCGGGACTAGCGGGAGTGGGATACAATGAGCAGTTCTTC. Translation: CASSVAGLAGVGYNEQFF.

The gene calls are TRBV27 and TRBJ2-1; the match to TRBD1 covers 9 bases. Per germline, CDR1 MNHEY and CDR2 SMNVEV (reference sequence). This CDR3 spans 14 amino acids. The ends lost 6 bases at V and 5 bases at J; junction bases unmatched: 5. The CDR3 sequence: CASRTGQGHNEQFF. CDR3 in DNA: TGTGCCAGCAGAACCGGACAGGGGCACAATGAGCAGTTCTTC.

This sequence joins TRBV25-1 and TRBJ1-2; the match to TRBD1 covers 9 bases. In germline, CDR1 is MGHDK, CDR2 SYGVNS. The CDR3 length is 15 residues. V lost 3 bases and J lost 8; bases outside the gene matches: 10. The CDR3: CASSDRDRATYGYTF. Here the CDR3 DNA reads TGTGCCAGCAGTGATCGGGACAGGGCGACCTACGGCTACACCTTC.

The sample holds a few counts of this clone. J is TRBJ2-7 and V is TRBV7-8; tentative D call: TRBD1 (6 bases). The CDR3 totals 15 residues. Germline V CDR1 and CDR2: SGHVS, FQNEAQ. Deletions cut 5 bases from V and 4 bases from J, with 18 bases between. The CDR3 DNA reads as TGTGCCAGCAGCCCCGAGGGGGTCCTTCGGTACGAGCAGTACTTC. It codes for CASSPEGVLRYEQYF. Variable domain in full (rest from reference TRBV7-8 and TRBJ2-7): GAGVSQSPRYKVAKRGQDVALRCDPISGHVSLFWYQQALGQGPEFLTYFQNEAQLDKSGLPSDRFFAERPEGSVSTLKIQRTQQEDSAVYLCASSPEGVLRYEQYFGPGTRLTVT.

The J gene is TRBJ2-4, the V gene TRBV12-5; 7 nucleotides agree with TRBD2. Trimming took 5 bases from V and 1 from J; bases not matched to a gene: 8. Germline V gene data show CDR1 as LGHNT and CDR2 as FRNRAP. The CDR3 is 16 residues long. CDR3: CASGIQSGGAKNIQYF. The CDR3 coding sequence is TGTGCTAGTGGTATACAATCGGGGGGTGCCAAAAACATTCAGTACTTC.

This chain connects TRBV19 to TRBJ2-7; 10 bases align to TRBD1. This CDR3 contains 14 residues. J lost 3 bases, V lost 4 bases, and 3 bases had no gene match. CDR1 and CDR2 from the germline V gene are LNHDA and SQIVND (reference sequence). In DNA, the CDR3 is TGTGCCAGTAGTAACCGGGACAGGGGCTACGAGCAGTACTTC. It codes for CASSNRDRGYEQYF.

This clone is a singleton in its sample. V gene TRBV11-2 combines with J gene TRBJ1-2; D is uncertain. This CDR3 spans 12 amino acids. Germline CDR1 reads SGHAT; CDR2 reads FQNNGV. V lost 5 bases and J lost 0, with 4 bases in between. DNA of the CDR3: TGTGCCAGCAGCCGGTCTAACTATGGCTACACCTTC. Translating it yields CASSRSNYGYTF.

The chain uses TRBV6-5 and TRBJ2-1; TRBD2 aligns across 9 bases. The V segment lost 2 bases and the J segment 12 bases; nucleotides outside the gene matches: 8. CDR1 and CDR2 from the germline V gene are MNHEY and SVGAGI. This CDR3 contains 14 residues. In DNA, the CDR3 is TGTGCCAGCAGTTACGGGTCTAGCGGGACCGCGCAGTTCTTC. Its translation is CASSYGSSGTAQFF.

This chain links TRBV29-1 with TRBJ1-1; D is undetermined. Germline-derived CDR1 and CDR2 are SQVTM and ANQGSEA. The CDR3 has 13 residues. Deletions cut 0 bases from V and 1 base from J, with 6 bases between. The CDR3, as DNA: TGCAGCGTTGAAGATCGACAGAACACTGAAGCTTTCTTT. It is translated as CSVEDRQNTEAFF.

This rearrangement joins TRBV5-1 to TRBJ1-1; unclear D gene. V dropped 0 bases and J dropped 4 bases, with 7 bases sitting between them. CDR1 and CDR2 from the germline V gene are SGHRS and YFSETQ. The CDR3 covers 13 residues. CDR3 in DNA: TGCGCCAGCAGCTTGGAGACCTCCACTGAAGCTTTCTTT. Translating gives CASSLETSTEAFF.

This chain's CDR3 is CASTRGGASYEQYF. Written as DNA, the CDR3 is TGTGCCAGCACCCGAGGGGGGGCCTCCTACGAGCAGTACTTC. The rearrangement joins TRBV9 to TRBJ2-7; a possible D gene is TRBD2 (7 bases). The V gene lost 6 bases and the J gene lost 0 bases, with 13 bases spanning the gap. Germline V lookup: CDR1 SGDLS, CDR2 YYNGEE. The CDR3 contains 14 residues.

V and J are TRBV19 and TRBJ2-5, with TRBD2 identical over 7 bases. V shed 6 bases and J 5 bases; nucleotides not matched to a gene: 12. The CDR3 runs to 15 residues. Germline values: CDR1 LNHDA, CDR2 SQIVND (reference sequence). The CDR3 nucleotides read TGTGCCAGTAGCGCTAGCGGAACCATTGGTGAGACCCAGTACTTC. Translating it yields CASSASGTIGETQYF.

This clone was recorded a few times. The chain employs TRBV25-1 and TRBJ1-2; no clear D. In germline, CDR1 is MGHDK, CDR2 SYGVNS. The CDR3 runs 11 residues. The germline V and J ends were trimmed by 4 bases and 8 bases, with 8 bases remaining between them. For the CDR3, the DNA is TGTGCCAGCAGTGGTGGTGTCGGCTACACCTTC. Its translation: CASSGGVGYTF.

This clone came up a few times. In the same sample, other DNA sequences code for this CDR3. CDR3 nucleotides: TGCAGCGTTGAAGATCCGACCGGGACCTACAATGAGCAGTTCTTC. Its protein is CSVEDPTGTYNEQFF. The chain combines TRBV29-1 with TRBJ2-1; TRBD2 might be the D (5 bases). The CDR3 covers 15 residues. Germline CDR1 and CDR2: SQVTM and ANQGSEA. The V end was cut by 0 bases, the J end by 2 bases, with 11 bases between.

This clone has more than one count but fewer than ten. V gene TRBV19 combines with J gene TRBJ1-5, with D tentatively TRBD1 (5 bases). Germline CDR1 LNHDA, CDR2 SQIVND (reference sequence). This CDR3 spans 12 amino acids. Trimming stripped 5 bases from V and 11 bases from J, with 13 bases between. CDR3 nucleotides: TGTGCCAGTAGTGACAGTGGGTCCACCCAGCATTTT. This codes for CASSDSGSTQHF.

This clone has just one count. The chain combines TRBV4-1 with TRBJ2-1; D gene uncertain. There are 12 residues in the CDR3. V lost 0 bases to trimming and J lost 10 bases, with 7 bases between them. Germline CDR1 is MGHRA and CDR2 is YSYEKL. This CDR3 is CASSQDLGEQFF. In DNA form, the CDR3 reads TGCGCCAGCAGCCAAGATCTCGGGGAGCAGTTCTTC.

The CDR3 reads CASSSRTGVSFEAFF. The CDR3 nucleotides read TGTGCCAGCAGCTCGAGGACAGGGGTCTCCTTTGAAGCTTTCTTT. J is TRBJ1-1 and V is TRBV7-6, with 9 bases that match TRBD1. Germline CDR1 is SGHVS and CDR2 is FNYEAQ. The CDR3 covers 15 residues. J was trimmed by 7 bases and V by 4 bases; bases with no gene match: 10.

This rearrangement joins TRBV7-3 to TRBJ2-3, with 12 bases aligning to TRBD2. After removal of 1 base from V and 10 bases from J, the junction contained 6 bases not matched to a gene. CDR3 size: 15 residues. The V gene's germline CDR1 is SGHTA and CDR2 FQGTGA. CDR3: CASSLSPTSGSAQYF. The CDR3 coding sequence is TGTGCCAGCAGCTTAAGCCCGACTAGCGGGAGTGCGCAGTATTTT.

A note on this clone: Other DNA sequences within the sample encode an identical CDR3. For the CDR3, the DNA is TGCGCCAGCAGCCATGGACAGGGAGCGAACTACGAGCAGTACTTC. This translates into CASSHGQGANYEQYF. The gene calls are TRBV5-1 and TRBJ2-7; 8 bases align to TRBD1. This CDR3 is 15 amino acids long. The germline CDR1 and CDR2 sequences are SGHRS and YFSETQ. The junction had 9 bases not matched to a gene; V was cut back by 4 bases and J by 3 bases.

The V and J genes are TRBV7-2 and TRBJ2-7, with no clear D. Germline lookup yields CDR1 SGHTA and CDR2 FQGNSA. The CDR3 is made up of 11 amino acids. Trimming took 4 bases from V and 3 from J, leaving 4 bases between them. The CDR3 DNA sequence: TGTGCCAGCAGCTCAGACTACGAGCAGTACTTC. It translates to CASSSDYEQYF.

The rearrangement uses TRBV29-1 and TRBJ2-4; TRBD2 might be the D (5 bases). Germline loops: CDR1 SQVTM, CDR2 ANQGSEA. Trimming removed 4 bases from V and 3 bases from J, with 16 bases in between. The CDR3 runs 15 residues. The CDR3 reads CSVVGGFLGKNIQYF. In DNA, the CDR3 is TGCAGCGTTGTTGGCGGGTTTCTAGGCAAAAACATTCAGTACTTC.

For the CDR3, the DNA is TGCGCCAGCAGGGGTGGACTAGCGGGAGGGAGTGAGCAGTTCTTC. Its translation: CASRGGLAGGSEQFF. V gene TRBV5-1 combines with J gene TRBJ2-1, with TRBD2 identical over 15 bases. V shed 5 bases, J shed 9 bases, and the junction held 6 bases outside the gene matches. The germline V gene has CDR1 SGHRS and CDR2 YFSETQ. The CDR3 is 15 residues long.

The chain links TRBV6-4 to TRBJ1-1; D is undetermined. This CDR3 region has 14 residues. The V end lost 3 bases, the J end lost 2 bases, and 10 bases lay between the germline ends. Germline V gives CDR1 MRHNA, CDR2 SNTAGT. In DNA form, the CDR3 reads TGTGCCAGCAGTGAAAACAGCCTAAACACTGAAGCTTTCTTT. Translation: CASSENSLNTEAFF.

The chain employs TRBV6-6 and TRBJ2-2; D is uncertain. Germline-derived CDR1 and CDR2 are MNHNY and SVGAGI (reference sequence). Deletions cut 0 bases from V and 0 bases from J, with 5 bases between. The CDR3 runs 15 residues. The CDR3 sequence: CASSYSVANTGELFF. The CDR3 nucleotides read TGTGCCAGCAGTTACTCGGTCGCGAACACCGGGGAGCTGTTTTTT.

The chain has TRBV2 and TRBJ2-5, with D unclear. This CDR3 has 14 amino acids. V lost 7 bases, J lost 1 base, and 13 bases lay in between. CDR1 SNHLY and CDR2 FYNNEI come from the germline V gene. The chain's CDR3 is CASTFSGAQETQYF. The CDR3, as DNA: TGTGCCAGCACCTTCTCAGGAGCCCAAGAGACCCAGTACTTC.

This chain connects TRBV27 to TRBJ2-2; D unresolved. This CDR3 has 14 residues. V dropped 3 bases and J dropped 1 base, with 6 bases sitting between them. Germline CDR1 is MNHEY and CDR2 is SMNVEV (reference sequence). The DNA for the CDR3 is TGTGCCAGCAGTTTTGCCAGGAACACCGGGGAGCTGTTTTTT. As protein: CASSFARNTGELFF.

This chain links TRBV16 with TRBJ1-2, with 7 bases identical to TRBD1. After removal of 8 bases from V and 7 bases from J, the junction contained 10 bases not matched to a gene. Germline lookup yields CDR1 KGHSY and CDR2 FQNENV. The CDR3 extends over 13 amino acids. The CDR3 bases are TGTGCCAGCGCTATGGCAGGGGGTTCTGGCTACACCTTC. Translated: CASAMAGGSGYTF. The full variable domain, rest sourced from reference TRBV16 and TRBJ1-2, is GEEVAQTPKHLVRGEGQKAKLYCAPIKGHSYVFWYQQVLKNEFKFLISFQNENVFDETGMPKERFSAKCLPNSPCSLEIQATKLEDSAVYFCASAMAGGSGYTFGSGTRLTVV.

The V call is TRBV19, the J call TRBJ2-1, with D hard to call. The germline gives CDR1 LNHDA, CDR2 SQIVND (reference sequence). V was cut by 0 bases and J by 0 bases, with 12 bases left in between. CDR3 length: 17 amino acids. CDR3 nucleotides: TGTGCCAGTAGTATAGATCGGGCTACGAGCTCCTACAATGAGCAGTTCTTC. Protein: CASSIDRATSSYNEQFF.

The V and J genes are TRBV4-3 and TRBJ2-1; 14 bases align to TRBD2. This CDR3 is 16 amino acids long. CDR1 is LGHNA and CDR2 is YSLEER in the germline V gene. Trimming cost V 2 bases and J 9 bases; bases outside gene matches: 6. CDR3 DNA: TGCGCCAGCAGCCAACTGGGACTAGCGGGAGTCCCTGAGCAGTTCTTC. This encodes CASSQLGLAGVPEQFF.

The chain joins TRBV30 to TRBJ2-5; D remains unclear. The CDR3 contains 14 residues. CDR1 and CDR2 from the germline V gene are GTSNPN and SVGIG (reference sequence). V lost 4 bases and J 5 bases, leaving 17 bases between the germline ends. The chain's CDR3 is CAWTLLGPGETQYF. The CDR3, as DNA: TGTGCCTGGACCCTCCTAGGGCCGGGTGAGACCCAGTACTTC.